Reported below is one T cell receptor beta chain. The data belong to a study of blood T cell repertoires in COVID-19. Study summary: Specimens from acute and convalescent COVID-19 originated in the United States, Italy and Spain.

Original handling: Researchers report that nucleated cell counts were estimated from reference gene primer amplification. Using immunoSEQ multiplex PCR, the repertoire was profiled, and TCRdb retains in-frame clones only, with some absent. Clone size and the V and J calls come from that table; the DNA yielded D and trimming. Among roughly 500,000 clones, approximately 88% were seen once, and the ten largest hold roughly 1.9%. Donors were grouped by their self-reported clinical history. Symptom resolution, clearance, or two negative PCRs marked donors in Cohort 3 as recovered. The germline CDR1 and CDR2 sequences are SGHVS and FQNEAQ. CDR3 size: 18 residues. Trimming removed 5 bases from V and 0 bases from J, with 19 bases in between.

The chain combines TRBV7-8 with TRBJ1-4; D is uncertain. The receptor was isolated from a woman aged 40 to 49 who had recovered from COVID-19. Input material: PBMCs or T cells enriched from blood (not recorded which). Here the CDR3 DNA reads TGTGCCAGCAGCGTCGGGGTCAACTTACTGGCAACTAATGAAAAACTGTTTTTT. Translated: CASSVGVNLLATNEKLFF.